One and the same sample provided the 13 T cell receptor beta chains below, sequenced in a study of blood T cells in healthy people across ages. For the second PCR, which ran for 7 to 11 cycles, a sample-barcoded 5' primer and a J-beta primer mix were used. TCRdb analysed the 5' RACE reads with MiXCR anew, one entry per CDR3 protein. The sample holds over 450,000 distinct CDR3 sequences, around 24% seen once. The data also belong to a second study, concerning T cells of mothers and their children.

Sequencing used blood. These TCRs come from a boy aged 5-17 years in good health.

This chain links TRBV7-2 with TRBJ2-1; D remains unclear. The CDR3 loop spans 12 amino acids. Trimming removed 8 bases from V and 0 bases from J, with 5 bases in between. Germline V gene data show CDR1 as SGHTA and CDR2 as FQGNSA. Here the CDR3 DNA reads TGTGCCAGCGGGTTCTCCTACAATGAGCAGTTCTTC. Its protein is CASGFSYNEQFF.

This chain joins TRBV6-1 and TRBJ2-7; 7 nucleotides agree with TRBD1. The CDR3 runs to 13 residues. The V gene end was trimmed by 7 bases and the J gene end by 9 bases; junction bases not matched to a gene: 12. Germline V gene sequence: CDR1 MNHNS, CDR2 SASEGT. The CDR3 region is CASKKTGKAAQYF. CDR3 bases: TGTGCCAGCAAAAAGACAGGGAAGGCCGCGCAGTACTTC.

The chain combines TRBV27 with TRBJ2-3; 10 nucleotides align to TRBD2. This CDR3 comprises 16 residues. Per the germline V gene, CDR1 is MNHEY and CDR2 is SMNVEV (reference sequence). V lost 5 bases to trimming and J lost 4 bases; unmatched junction nucleotides: 9. CDR3 DNA sequence: TGTGCCAGCAGTAAAGCAGCGGGAGGGGGTGCAGATACGCAGTATTTT. Translated: CASSKAAGGGADTQYF.

Concerning this clonotype: Relative to the germline gene, one junction end is altered; a read error may explain this. The chain recombines TRBV9 with TRBJ2-1, with 7 bases aligning to TRBD1. The CDR3 runs to 16 residues. CDR1 is SGDLS and CDR2 is YYNGEE in the germline V gene. CDR3 loop: CASNAWGTADGDEQSF. In DNA form, the CDR3 reads TGTGCCAGCAACGCCTGGGGGACAGCGGATGGCGATGAGCAGTCCTTC.

The genes are TRBV28 and TRBJ2-7; TRBD1 matches at 10 bases. Germline V lookup: CDR1 MDHEN, CDR2 SYDVKM. The CDR3 is 14 residues long. Trimming cost V 7 bases and J 2 bases; bases outside gene matches: 5. The CDR3 loop reads CASTRTGGTYEQYF. CDR3 DNA: TGTGCCAGCACCCGGACAGGGGGAACCTACGAGCAGTACTTC.

The chain joins TRBV5-1 to TRBJ2-1; D not certain. V was trimmed by 0 bases and J by 0 bases, leaving 10 bases between them. CDR1 and CDR2 from the germline V gene are SGHRS and YFSETQ. The CDR3 length is 16 residues. The CDR3 is CASSLGATSSYNEQFF. CDR3 DNA sequence: TGCGCCAGCAGCTTGGGGGCAACCAGCTCCTACAATGAGCAGTTCTTC.

This clonotype has ten or more counts. The chain recombines TRBV28 with TRBJ2-4; 9 nucleotides line up with TRBD1. The CDR3 loop spans 16 amino acids. CDR1 is MDHEN, CDR2 SYDVKM, per germline. J gave up 1 base and V 6 bases, and 7 bases lay outside the gene matches. The DNA for the CDR3 is TGTGCCAGCAGCCGACAGGGGGACTGGGCCAAAAACATTCAGTACTTC. Its protein product is CASSRQGDWAKNIQYF. Using reference TRBV28 and TRBJ2-4 for the parts outside the CDR3, the full variable domain is DVKVTQSSRYLVKRTGEKVFLECVQDMDHENMFWYRQDPGLGLRLIYFSYDVKMKEKGDIPEGYSVSREKKERFSLILESASTNQTSMYLCASSRQGDWAKNIQYFGAGTRLSVL.

The rearrangement joins TRBV20-1 to TRBJ2-1, with 14 bases fitting TRBD2. The CDR3 is made up of 18 amino acids. Germline CDR1 and CDR2: DFQATT and SNEGSKA (reference sequence). J gave up 3 bases and V 5 bases, and 12 bases lay outside the gene matches. CDR3 amino acids: CSAPGIGLAGGFYNEQFF. For the CDR3, the DNA is TGCAGTGCTCCGGGGATCGGACTAGCGGGGGGTTTCTACAATGAGCAGTTCTTC.

The rearrangement links TRBV14 to TRBJ2-1; perhaps TRBD1 as D (5 bases). There are 14 residues in the CDR3. V was shortened by 1 base and J by 9 bases, with 13 bases between the two germline ends. Germline lookup yields CDR1 SGHDN and CDR2 FVKESK. CDR3 in DNA: TGTGCCAGCAGCCAAGGGCAGTTTCAGGGTGAGCAGTTCTTC. This codes for CASSQGQFQGEQFF.

This clonotype has a handful of counts. The chain joins TRBV4-3 to TRBJ2-5; D is unresolved. V dropped 2 bases and J dropped 5 bases, with 9 bases sitting between them. The CDR3 runs 13 residues. From germline, CDR1 is LGHNA and CDR2 YSLEER. CDR3 in amino acids: CASSQSVWETQYF. In nucleotides, the CDR3 is TGCGCCAGCAGCCAATCGGTTTGGGAGACCCAGTACTTC.

The V and J genes are TRBV7-3 and TRBJ2-1; no clear D. CDR1 SGHTA and CDR2 FQGTGA come from the germline V gene. The length of the CDR3 is 14 residues. V dropped 5 bases and J dropped 3 bases, with 11 bases sitting between them. The DNA of the CDR3 is TGTGCCAGCAGCCCGCGGAACAGCTACAATGAGCAGTTCTTC. This translates into CASSPRNSYNEQFF.

The CDR3 DNA reads TGTGCCACCAGTGACCGACCCGGGGGACGGGTCTCCCTTCGCACTGAAGCTTTCTTT. Amino acid sequence: CATSDRPGGRVSLRTEAFF. This rearrangement joins TRBV24-1 to TRBJ1-1, with D maybe TRBD1 (5 bases). The germline V and J ends were trimmed by 4 bases and 4 bases, with 27 bases remaining between them. In germline, CDR1 is KGHDR, CDR2 SFDVKD. The CDR3 runs to 19 residues.

The genes are TRBV4-1 and TRBJ2-2; 10 bases are a match to TRBD2. The J segment lost 3 bases and the V segment lost 4 bases, leaving 14 bases of the junction unmatched. Germline V gene data show CDR1 as MGHRA and CDR2 as YSYEKL. This CDR3 region has 19 residues. CDR3 nucleotides: TGCGCCAGCAGCCGGTCCGAGATAGAGCGGGGGGGATACACCGGGGAGCTGTTTTTT. Amino acids: CASSRSEIERGGYTGELFF.